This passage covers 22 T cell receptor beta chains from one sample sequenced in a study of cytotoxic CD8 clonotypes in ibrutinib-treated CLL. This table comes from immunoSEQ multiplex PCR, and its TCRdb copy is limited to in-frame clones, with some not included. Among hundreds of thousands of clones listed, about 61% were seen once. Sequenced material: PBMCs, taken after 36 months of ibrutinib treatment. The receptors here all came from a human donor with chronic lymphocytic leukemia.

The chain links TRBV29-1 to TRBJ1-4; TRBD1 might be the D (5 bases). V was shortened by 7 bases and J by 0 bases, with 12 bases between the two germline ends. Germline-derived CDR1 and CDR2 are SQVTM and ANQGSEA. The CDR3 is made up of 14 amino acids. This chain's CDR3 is CSASGPSTNEKLFF. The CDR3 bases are TGCAGCGCCTCAGGGCCCTCAACTAATGAAAAACTGTTTTTT.

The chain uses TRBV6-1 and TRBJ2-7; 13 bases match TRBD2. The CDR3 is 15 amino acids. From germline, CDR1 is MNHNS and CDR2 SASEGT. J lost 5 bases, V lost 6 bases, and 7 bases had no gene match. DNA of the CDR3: TGTGCCAGCAGGACGACTAGCGGGGGGTGGAACGAGCAGTACTTC. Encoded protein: CASRTTSGGWNEQYF.

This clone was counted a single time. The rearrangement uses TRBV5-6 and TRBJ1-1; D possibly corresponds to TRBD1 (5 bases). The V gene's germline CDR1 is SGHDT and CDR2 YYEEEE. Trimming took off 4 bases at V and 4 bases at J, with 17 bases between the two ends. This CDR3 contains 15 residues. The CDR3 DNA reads TGTGCCAGCAGCGGAAGGACGGGGGGTGCCACTGAAGCTTTCTTT. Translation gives CASSGRTGGATEAFF. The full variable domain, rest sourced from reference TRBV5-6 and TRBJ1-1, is DAGVTQSPTHLIKTRGQQVTLRCSPKSGHDTVSWYQQALGQGPQFIFQYYEEEERQRGNFPDRFSGHQFPNYSSELNVNALLLGDSALYLCASSGRTGGATEAFFGQGTRLTVV.

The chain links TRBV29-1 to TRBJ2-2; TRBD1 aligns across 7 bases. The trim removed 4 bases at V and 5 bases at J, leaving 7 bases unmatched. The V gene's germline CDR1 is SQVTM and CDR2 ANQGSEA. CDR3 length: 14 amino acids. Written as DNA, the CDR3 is TGCAGCGTTGCAGGATGGGACAGAACCGGGGAGCTGTTTTTT. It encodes CSVAGWDRTGELFF.

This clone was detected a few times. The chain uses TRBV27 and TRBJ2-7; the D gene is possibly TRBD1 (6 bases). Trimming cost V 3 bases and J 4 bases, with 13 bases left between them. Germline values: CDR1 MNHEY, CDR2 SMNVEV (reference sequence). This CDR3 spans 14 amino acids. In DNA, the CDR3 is TGTGCCAGCAGTTTCGTGGGGACAAAGTACGAGCAGTACTTC. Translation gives CASSFVGTKYEQYF.

The CDR3 DNA sequence: TGTGCCAGCAGTTATGGGCAGGTTGGTTCACCCCTCCACTTT. Its translation: CASSYGQVGSPLHF. The chain joins TRBV6-5 to TRBJ1-6; D is undetermined. V shed 3 bases and J shed 9 bases, with 12 bases lying between them. Per the germline V gene, CDR1 is MNHEY and CDR2 is SVGAGI. CDR3 size: 14 residues.

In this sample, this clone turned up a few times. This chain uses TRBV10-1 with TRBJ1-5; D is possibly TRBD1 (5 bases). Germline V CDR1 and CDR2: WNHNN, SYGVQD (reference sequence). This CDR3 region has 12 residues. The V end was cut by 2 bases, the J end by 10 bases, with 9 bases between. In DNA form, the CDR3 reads TGCGCCAGCAGTGAGAGTCAGGGTCCCCAGCATTTT. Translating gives CASSESQGPQHF.

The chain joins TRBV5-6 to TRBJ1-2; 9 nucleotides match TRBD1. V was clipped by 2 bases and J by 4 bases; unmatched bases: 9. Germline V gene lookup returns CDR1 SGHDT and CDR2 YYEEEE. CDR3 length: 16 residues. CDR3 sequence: CASSFKLSDRGYGYTF. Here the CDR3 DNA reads TGTGCCAGCAGCTTTAAGCTTTCGGACAGGGGCTATGGCTACACCTTC.

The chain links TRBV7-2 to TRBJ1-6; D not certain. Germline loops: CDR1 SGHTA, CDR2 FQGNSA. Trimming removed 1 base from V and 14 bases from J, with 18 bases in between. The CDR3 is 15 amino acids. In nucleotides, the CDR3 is TGTGCCAGCAGCTTAGACCTCTCCCTTCGGCGTGCCCTCCACTTT. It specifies CASSLDLSLRRALHF. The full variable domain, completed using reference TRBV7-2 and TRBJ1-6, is GAGVSQSPSNKVTEKGKDVELRCDPISGHTALYWYRQSLGQGLEFLIYFQGNSAPDKSGLPSDRFSAERTGGSVSTLTIQRTQQEDSAVYLCASSLDLSLRRALHFGNGTRLTVT.

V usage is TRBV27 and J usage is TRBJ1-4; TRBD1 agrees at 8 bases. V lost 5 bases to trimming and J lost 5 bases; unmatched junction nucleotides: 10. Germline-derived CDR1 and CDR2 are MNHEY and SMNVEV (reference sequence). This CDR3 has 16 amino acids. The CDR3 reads CASSAGTGQRNEKLFF. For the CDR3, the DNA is TGTGCCAGCAGTGCCGGGACAGGCCAAAGAAATGAAAAACTGTTTTTT.

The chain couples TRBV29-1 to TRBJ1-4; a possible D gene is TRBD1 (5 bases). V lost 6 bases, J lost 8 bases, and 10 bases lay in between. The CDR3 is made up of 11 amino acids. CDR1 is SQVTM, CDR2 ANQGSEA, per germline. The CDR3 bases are TGCAGCGTATGGGACGGAGAAAAACTGTTTTTT. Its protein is CSVWDGEKLFF. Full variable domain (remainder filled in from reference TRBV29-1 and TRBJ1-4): SAVISQKPSRDICQRGTSLTIQCQVDSQVTMMFWYRQQPGQSLTLIATANQGSEATYESGFVIDKFPISRPNLTFSTLTVSNMSPEDSSIYLCSVWDGEKLFFGSGTQLSVL.

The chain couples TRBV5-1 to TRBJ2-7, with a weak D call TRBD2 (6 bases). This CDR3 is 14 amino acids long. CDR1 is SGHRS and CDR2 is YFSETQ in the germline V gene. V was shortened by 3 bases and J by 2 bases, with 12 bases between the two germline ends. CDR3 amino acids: CASSSVAVAYEQYF. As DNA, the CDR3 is TGCGCCAGCAGCTCTGTAGCGGTGGCCTACGAGCAGTACTTC.

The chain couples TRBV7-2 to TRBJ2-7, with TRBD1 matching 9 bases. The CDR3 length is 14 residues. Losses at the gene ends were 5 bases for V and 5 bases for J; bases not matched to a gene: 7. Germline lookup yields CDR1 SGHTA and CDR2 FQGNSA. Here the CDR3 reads CASSPRQGVDEQYF. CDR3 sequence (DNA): TGTGCCAGCAGCCCCCGACAGGGGGTCGACGAGCAGTACTTC.

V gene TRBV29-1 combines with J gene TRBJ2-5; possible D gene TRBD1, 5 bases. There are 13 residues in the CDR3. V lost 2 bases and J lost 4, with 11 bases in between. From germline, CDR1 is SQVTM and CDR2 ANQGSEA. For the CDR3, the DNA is TGCAGCGTTGAAAAGGGGTCCAGAGAGACCCAGTACTTC. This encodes CSVEKGSRETQYF.

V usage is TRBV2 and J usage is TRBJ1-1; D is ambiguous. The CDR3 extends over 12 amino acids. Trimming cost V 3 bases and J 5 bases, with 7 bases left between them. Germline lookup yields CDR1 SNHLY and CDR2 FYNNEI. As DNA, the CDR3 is TGTGCCAGCAGTGAGGGGAGGACTGAAGCTTTCTTT. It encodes CASSEGRTEAFF.

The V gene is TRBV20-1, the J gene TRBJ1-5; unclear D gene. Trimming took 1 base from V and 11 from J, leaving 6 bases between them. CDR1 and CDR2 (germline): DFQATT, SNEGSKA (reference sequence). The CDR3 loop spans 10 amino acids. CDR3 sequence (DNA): TGCAGTGCTAGAGCCCAGGCCCAGCATTTT. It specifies CSARAQAQHF.

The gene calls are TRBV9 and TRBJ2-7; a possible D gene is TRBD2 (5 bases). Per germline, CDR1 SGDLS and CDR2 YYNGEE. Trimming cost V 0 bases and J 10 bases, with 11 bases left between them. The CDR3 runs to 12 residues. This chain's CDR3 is CASSVGYGIQYF. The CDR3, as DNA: TGTGCCAGCAGCGTAGGCTACGGGATCCAGTACTTC.

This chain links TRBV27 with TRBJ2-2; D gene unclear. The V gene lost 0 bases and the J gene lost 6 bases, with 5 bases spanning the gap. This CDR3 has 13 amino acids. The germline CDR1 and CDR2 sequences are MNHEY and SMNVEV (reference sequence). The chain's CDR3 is CASSLSGSGELFF. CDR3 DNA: TGTGCCAGCAGTTTATCAGGGTCCGGGGAGCTGTTTTTT.

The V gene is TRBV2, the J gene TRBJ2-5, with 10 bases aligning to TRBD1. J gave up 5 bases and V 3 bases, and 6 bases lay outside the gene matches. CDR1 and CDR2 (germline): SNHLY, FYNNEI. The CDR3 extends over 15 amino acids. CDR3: CASSDSTGGSETQYF. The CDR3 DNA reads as TGTGCCAGCAGTGATTCGACAGGGGGCAGTGAGACCCAGTACTTC.

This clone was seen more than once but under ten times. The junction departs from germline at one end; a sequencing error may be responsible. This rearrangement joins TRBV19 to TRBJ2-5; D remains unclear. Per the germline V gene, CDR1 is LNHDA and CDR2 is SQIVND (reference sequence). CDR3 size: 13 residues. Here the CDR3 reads CTSGMGSVETQYF. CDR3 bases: TGTACCAGTGGCATGGGCTCAGTAGAGACCCAGTACTTC.

The CDR3 sequence is CASRTYPSDNGYTF. The CDR3 nucleotides read TGTGCCAGTCGAACGTACCCTTCCGACAATGGCTACACCTTC. J is TRBJ1-2 and V is TRBV19; D unresolved. This CDR3 has 14 amino acids. Germline V CDR1 and CDR2: LNHDA, SQIVND (reference sequence). The ends were cut back, 8 bases at V and 6 bases at J, with 19 bases in the middle. The full variable domain, its missing parts supplied by reference TRBV19 and TRBJ1-2, is DGGITQSPKYLFRKEGQNVTLSCEQNLNHDAMYWYRQDPGQGLRLIYYSQIVNDFQKGDIAEGYSVSREKKESFPLTVTSAQKNPTAFYLCASRTYPSDNGYTFGSGTRLTVV.

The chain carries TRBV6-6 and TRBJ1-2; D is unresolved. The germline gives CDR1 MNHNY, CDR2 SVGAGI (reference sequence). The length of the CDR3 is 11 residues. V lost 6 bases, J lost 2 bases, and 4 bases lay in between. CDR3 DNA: TGTGCCAGCAGGCAGAACTATGGCTACACCTTC. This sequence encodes CASRQNYGYTF.